The 23 T cell receptor beta chains presented below share a single source sample, sequenced in a study of T cell changes during pregnancy in multiple sclerosis. Produced via immunoSEQ multiplex PCR; TCRdb's table is partial and in-frame only. The sample has fewer than 70,000 clones, more than 75% seen once. The starting material was peripheral blood, obtained in the third trimester of pregnancy. These receptors came from a female donor with multiple sclerosis, enrolled in a pregnancy study.

The rearrangement uses TRBV19 and TRBJ2-2, with 10 positions matching TRBD2. V gave up 8 bases and J gave up 3 bases; unmatched junction bases: 15. The CDR3 spans 18 residues. Per the germline V gene, CDR1 is LNHDA and CDR2 is SQIVND (reference sequence). This chain's CDR3 is CASAYLQAGGLDTGELFF. DNA for the CDR3: TGTGCCAGTGCCTACTTACAAGCGGGGGGGCTGGACACCGGGGAGCTGTTTTTT.

DNA of the CDR3: TGTGCCAGCACGCTGACAGGGACCCACGAGCAGTACTTC. Residues: CASTLTGTHEQYF. The rearrangement joins TRBV28 to TRBJ2-7; TRBD1 matches 7 bases. The germline gives CDR1 MDHEN, CDR2 SYDVKM. V trimming: 7 bases; J trimming: 5 bases; junction bases outside the gene matches: 8. CDR3 size: 13 residues.

The chain combines TRBV6-1 with TRBJ1-6; 9 bases align to TRBD1. Trimming at V came to 6 bases and at J to 14 bases, leaving 11 bases not matched to a gene. Germline CDR1 reads MNHNS; CDR2 reads SASEGT. The CDR3 has 14 amino acids. CDR3 region: CASRGSYTGGSLHF. The CDR3 DNA sequence: TGTGCCAGCAGGGGGTCCTATACAGGGGGCTCCCTCCACTTT.

The J gene is TRBJ1-1, the V gene TRBV5-4, with 12 bases aligning to TRBD1. From germline, CDR1 is SGHNT and CDR2 YYREEE (reference sequence). Trimming cost V 2 bases and J 2 bases; bases outside gene matches: 7. This CDR3 has 17 amino acids. The CDR3 DNA is TGTGCCAGCAGCTTCGGGGGACAGGGGGCCGGAAACACTGAAGCTTTCTTT. Amino acids: CASSFGGQGAGNTEAFF.

This chain connects TRBV28 to TRBJ1-2; tentatively, D is TRBD1 (6 bases). V was pared by 1 base and J by 4 bases, with 16 bases between. Germline V gives CDR1 MDHEN, CDR2 SYDVKM. The length of the CDR3 is 16 residues. This chain's CDR3 is CASSLYYRALGYGYTF. The CDR3 coding sequence is TGTGCCAGCAGTTTATATTACAGGGCGTTGGGCTATGGCTACACCTTC.

This chain joins TRBV5-1 and TRBJ1-3; 7 bases agree with TRBD1. CDR1 SGHRS and CDR2 YFSETQ come from the germline V gene. The CDR3 totals 15 residues. The trim removed 2 bases at V and 2 bases at J, leaving 4 bases unmatched. CDR3 bases: TGCGCCAGCAGCTTCCAGACAGGGACTGGAAACACCATATATTTT. Translating gives CASSFQTGTGNTIYF.

The chain is built from TRBV18 and TRBJ2-7; perhaps TRBD2 as D (5 bases). The germline V and J ends were trimmed by 6 bases and 6 bases, with 18 bases remaining between them. The CDR3 contains 14 residues. Germline values: CDR1 KGHSH, CDR2 LQKENI. The CDR3 DNA is TGTGCCAGCTCCCCAGAGGGCCCCTACGGCGAGCAGTACTTC. Amino acid sequence: CASSPEGPYGEQYF.

V usage is TRBV9 and J usage is TRBJ1-4; D remains ambiguous. CDR1 is SGDLS and CDR2 is YYNGEE in the germline V gene. The CDR3 is 14 residues long. V was pared by 0 bases and J by 5 bases, with 8 bases between. CDR3 nucleotide sequence: TGTGCCAGCAGCGTAGGACTTACCAATGAAAAACTGTTTTTT. Translating gives CASSVGLTNEKLFF.

CDR3 protein: CASSTPRGTTQYF. In nucleotides, the CDR3 is TGTGCCAGCAGCACACCACGGGGGACTACGCAGTATTTT. The chain links TRBV9 to TRBJ2-3; TRBD2 is a possible D gene (6 bases). In germline, CDR1 is SGDLS, CDR2 YYNGEE. The CDR3 consists of 13 residues. Trimming left V 4 bases short and J 8 bases short, with 14 bases between.

The CDR3 region has the DNA TGTGCTAGTGCCAGGGACAGGGCTAACTATGGCTACACCTTC. Translating gives CASARDRANYGYTF. The J gene is TRBJ1-2, the V gene TRBV12-5; TRBD1 matches at 9 bases. Trimming cost V 7 bases and J 0 bases; bases outside gene matches: 3. This CDR3 region has 14 residues. Germline CDR1 and CDR2: LGHNT and FRNRAP.

The rearrangement uses TRBV9 and TRBJ2-1, with 7 bases identical to TRBD2. J was trimmed by 3 bases and V by 3 bases; bases with no gene match: 6. The germline gives CDR1 SGDLS, CDR2 YYNGEE. This CDR3 contains 15 residues. This CDR3 reads CASSAGAGLYNEQFF. DNA of the CDR3: TGTGCCAGCAGCGCTGGAGCGGGGCTCTACAATGAGCAGTTCTTC. Looking up the rest from reference TRBV9 and TRBJ2-1 gives the full variable domain: DSGVTQTPKHLITATGQRVTLRCSPRSGDLSVYWYQQSLDQGLQFLIQYYNGEERAKGNILERFSAQQFPDLHSELNLSSLELGDSALYFCASSAGAGLYNEQFFGPGTRLTVL.

The chain combines TRBV25-1 with TRBJ1-1; tentative D call: TRBD1 (6 bases). Germline CDR1 is MGHDK and CDR2 is SYGVNS. V gave up 2 bases and J gave up 5 bases, with 15 bases separating them. The CDR3 spans 15 residues. The CDR3 coding sequence is TGTGCCAGCAGTGAACTCACAGGGCCCCTGACTGAAGCTTTCTTT. Encoded protein: CASSELTGPLTEAFF.

The rearrangement uses TRBV6-4 and TRBJ2-3; the match to TRBD2 covers 14 bases. Germline CDR1 reads MRHNA; CDR2 reads SNTAGT. The V gene end was trimmed by 3 bases and the J gene end by 5 bases; junction bases not matched to a gene: 4. This CDR3 has 16 residues. The CDR3 protein is CASSETSGGAEDTQYF. The CDR3 DNA follows: TGTGCCAGCAGTGAGACTAGCGGGGGGGCCGAAGATACGCAGTATTTT.

J is TRBJ1-1 and V is TRBV5-4, with 8 bases matching TRBD1. J lost 7 bases, V lost 6 bases, and 11 bases had no gene match. The germline CDR1 and CDR2 sequences are SGHNT and YYREEE (reference sequence). This CDR3 is 14 amino acids long. Here the CDR3 DNA reads TGTGCCAGCACCCTCGACAGGGGACGGTATGAAGCTTTCTTT. It specifies CASTLDRGRYEAFF. The full variable domain, rest sourced from reference TRBV5-4 and TRBJ1-1, is ETGVTQSPTHLIKTRGQQVTLRCSSQSGHNTVSWYQQALGQGPQFIFQYYREEENGRGNFPPRFSGLQFPNYSSELNVNALELDDSALYLCASTLDRGRYEAFFGQGTRLTVV.

A single count supports this clone. CDR3 in DNA: TGTGCCAGCAGGGACGGGACAGGGGTAGAAAAACTGTTTTTT. This gives the protein CASRDGTGVEKLFF. The chain is built from TRBV2 and TRBJ1-4; the match to TRBD1 covers 10 bases. CDR1 and CDR2 (germline): SNHLY, FYNNEI. CDR3 length equals 14 residues. J lost 8 bases, V lost 6 bases, and 6 bases had no gene match.

CDR3 protein: CASSPYLGQLTEAFF. The CDR3, as DNA: TGTGCCAGCAGCCCCTACCTGGGACAGCTCACTGAAGCTTTCTTT. This chain uses TRBV27 with TRBJ1-1; TRBD1 matches at 7 bases. The CDR3 is made up of 15 amino acids. Trimming removed 6 bases from V and 4 bases from J; junction bases left unmatched: 11. The V gene's germline CDR1 is MNHEY and CDR2 SMNVEV (reference sequence).

The rearrangement uses TRBV7-2 and TRBJ2-6; TRBD1 is a possible D gene (6 bases). Trimming took off 5 bases at V and 0 bases at J, with 20 bases between the two ends. This CDR3 contains 19 residues. Germline CDR1 is SGHTA and CDR2 is FQGNSA. CDR3 bases: TGTGCCAGCAGCGGGGGCCCCGGGACCAGTGCCTCTGGGGCCAACGTCCTGACTTTC. This codes for CASSGGPGTSASGANVLTF.

This chain uses TRBV11-2 with TRBJ2-7; D is possibly TRBD2 (5 bases). Germline-derived CDR1 and CDR2 are SGHAT and FQNNGV. V lost 1 base and J lost 2, with 9 bases in between. This CDR3 spans 14 amino acids. Here the CDR3 reads CASSLGSGTYEQYF. The CDR3 nucleotides read TGTGCCAGCAGCTTAGGGTCGGGGACCTACGAGCAGTACTTC.

The genes are TRBV5-1 and TRBJ2-3, with 7 bases fitting TRBD2. CDR1 and CDR2 from the germline V gene are SGHRS and YFSETQ. J gave up 0 bases and V 6 bases, and 7 bases lay outside the gene matches. The CDR3 totals 15 residues. The CDR3 sequence: CASTWGGLSTDTQYF. The DNA for the CDR3 is TGCGCCAGCACCTGGGGGGGTCTTAGCACAGATACGCAGTATTTT.

The rearrangement uses TRBV6-5 and TRBJ1-2; 8 nucleotides align to TRBD1. The CDR3 is 14 amino acids. Germline CDR1 MNHEY, CDR2 SVGAGI. J lost 7 bases, V lost 6 bases, and 10 bases had no gene match. The CDR3 DNA reads TGTGCCAGCAGCCAGTCGGGGACAGGTGGTGGCTACACCTTC. It encodes CASSQSGTGGGYTF.

V is TRBV18 and J is TRBJ2-3; TRBD1 agrees at 8 bases. CDR1 is KGHSH and CDR2 is LQKENI in the germline V gene. V trimming: 0 bases; J trimming: 0 bases; junction bases outside the gene matches: 5. This CDR3 comprises 17 residues. The CDR3 DNA follows: TGTGCCAGCTCACCACCATCTAGACAGGGGAGCACAGATACGCAGTATTTT. Protein product: CASSPPSRQGSTDTQYF.

This sequence joins TRBV29-1 and TRBJ1-1, with a tentative D call TRBD1 (6 bases). V shed 7 bases and J shed 1 base, with 13 bases lying between them. Germline assignment: CDR1 SQVTM and CDR2 ANQGSEA. The CDR3 is 13 residues long. CDR3 region: CSGQQGTNTEAFF. DNA of the CDR3: TGCAGCGGCCAGCAGGGGACGAACACTGAAGCTTTCTTT.

This sequence joins TRBV7-2 and TRBJ2-7; D might be TRBD1 (5 bases). V shed 5 bases and J shed 0 bases, with 20 bases lying between them. Germline CDR1 is SGHTA and CDR2 is FQGNSA. The length of the CDR3 is 17 residues. The CDR3 DNA follows: TGTGCCAGCAGCCTAGATCCAGGGCGTCCTAGCTCCTACGAGCAGTACTTC. It codes for CASSLDPGRPSSYEQYF.